This T cell receptor beta chain was found in a study of CD8 T cells in Susac syndrome. The study's findings and limits: It was acknowledged in the study that its TCR sequencing and HLA analysis involved a relatively small number of individuals.

Of note for this clonotype: Its antigen is undetermined.

Stable or active relapsing-remitting multiple sclerosis, untreated and meeting revised McDonald criteria, defined the controls. Negative isolation yielded CD4+ and CD8+ T cells, and FACS enriched TEMRA cells. There are 15 residues in the CDR3. The V gene's germline CDR1 is LGHNA and CDR2 YSLEER. The V end was cut by 0 bases, the J end by 5 bases, with 11 bases between. cDNA came from about 0.46 to 1 ug RNA primed by random hexamers. TCR beta CDR3 was amplified by immunoSEQ covering 54 Vbeta and 13 Jbeta. TCRdb fed the immunoSEQ multiplex PCR reads into MiXCR, producing one record per CDR3 protein. The sample records some 200,000 distinct CDR3 sequences, 80% to 95% being singletons.

The rearrangement links TRBV4-3 to TRBJ2-1, with D maybe TRBD1 (5 bases). Specimen: CD8+ T cells from PBMCs. This sequence originates from a human donor with multiple sclerosis. The CDR3 region is CASSQDSGRNNEQFF. The CDR3 bases are TGCGCCAGCAGCCAAGACTCAGGGCGAAACAATGAGCAGTTCTTC.